This entry lists 27 T cell receptor beta chains sequenced from one sample in a study of blood T cell repertoires in COVID-19. Sequencing was performed with immunoSEQ multiplex PCR; in TCRdb, only in-frame clones are kept and a portion is missing. The sample holds about 240,000 clones; roughly 80% are singletons and the top ten take approximately 4.8%. Specimen: peripheral blood. These receptors came from a woman between 65 and 79 years old with acute or convalescent COVID-19.

The rearrangement links TRBV12-3 or TRBV12-4 to TRBJ1-5; D ambiguous. Trimming pared 1 base from V and 8 bases from J, leaving 9 bases between. There are 13 residues in the CDR3. The CDR3 DNA follows: TGTGCCAGCAGTTTAGTGAAGGGAGAGCCCCAGCATTTT. It encodes CASSLVKGEPQHF.

This chain uses TRBV5-1 with TRBJ2-1, with TRBD1 identical over 7 bases. The CDR3 totals 14 residues. Losses at the gene ends were 10 bases for V and 10 bases for J; bases not matched to a gene: 17. Germline V gene data show CDR1 as SGHRS and CDR2 as YFSETQ. CDR3 loop: CASQRGGEYTEQFF. The CDR3 DNA reads as TGCGCCTCCCAGAGAGGGGGCGAATATACCGAGCAGTTCTTC.

Only one count was recorded for this clone. This chain connects TRBV5-1 to TRBJ2-1; weak D call: TRBD2 (5 bases). Germline assignment: CDR1 SGHRS and CDR2 YFSETQ. V was pared by 2 bases and J by 0 bases, with 12 bases between. This CDR3 spans 16 amino acids. In nucleotides, the CDR3 is TGCGCCAGCAGCTTTGGCGGGTACAGCTCCTACAATGAGCAGTTCTTC. Protein sequence: CASSFGGYSSYNEQFF. The full variable domain, rest sourced from reference TRBV5-1 and TRBJ2-1, is KAGVTQTPRYLIKTRGQQVTLSCSPISGHRSVSWYQQTPGQGLQFLFEYFSETQRNKGNFPGRFSGRQFSNSRSEMNVSTLELGDSALYLCASSFGGYSSYNEQFFGPGTRLTVL.

V usage is TRBV28 and J usage is TRBJ2-2; 7 nucleotides align to TRBD1. CDR3 length: 17 residues. Losses at the gene ends were 4 bases for V and 4 bases for J; bases not matched to a gene: 12. Germline V gene data show CDR1 as MDHEN and CDR2 as SYDVKM. The DNA of the CDR3 is TGTGCCAGCAGTTCCAAATCCGGGACAGTGTCCACCGGGGAGCTGTTTTTT. Protein product: CASSSKSGTVSTGELFF.

This clone was detected a few times. The rearrangement joins TRBV11-2 to TRBJ1-6, with 8 bases aligning to TRBD1. Trimming cost V 6 bases and J 10 bases; bases outside gene matches: 8. The germline V gene encodes CDR1 SGHAT and CDR2 FQNNGV. The CDR3 has 14 amino acids. Here the CDR3 DNA reads TGTGCCAGCAGGGTGGACAGGGTACAGTCACCCCTCCACTTT. Its translation is CASRVDRVQSPLHF.

V usage is TRBV5-1 and J usage is TRBJ1-6; 7 bases map to TRBD1. The CDR3 totals 14 residues. CDR1 is SGHRS and CDR2 is YFSETQ in the germline V gene. V lost 8 bases, J lost 10 bases, and 12 bases stayed unmatched. CDR3 protein: CASRRGQGDSPLHF. DNA for the CDR3: TGCGCCAGTCGTAGGGGGCAGGGTGACTCACCCCTCCACTTT.

The chain couples TRBV4-2 to TRBJ1-3, with D unresolved. Trimming removed 0 bases from V and 4 bases from J, with 13 bases in between. CDR3 size: 16 residues. Germline V lookup: CDR1 LGHNA, CDR2 YNFKEQ. CDR3 DNA sequence: TGTGCCAGCAGCCAAGAAGGAGGGCAGGTGGGAAACACCATATATTTT. Translating it yields CASSQEGGQVGNTIYF.

The V call is TRBV6-5, the J call TRBJ2-1; 8 bases match TRBD2. Germline CDR1 is MNHEY and CDR2 is SVGAGI. V lost 4 bases and J lost 2; bases outside the gene matches: 7. CDR3 size: 16 residues. The CDR3 nucleotides are TGTGCCAGCAGTTCCCAGCGGGGGAACGCCTACAATGAGCAGTTCTTC. As protein: CASSSQRGNAYNEQFF.

The CDR3 protein is CASSYSNQETQYF. The DNA of the CDR3 is TGTGCCAGCAGTTACAGCAACCAAGAGACCCAGTACTTC. This sequence joins TRBV2 and TRBJ2-5; D remains unclear. From germline, CDR1 is SNHLY and CDR2 FYNNEI. V dropped 5 bases and J dropped 0 bases, with 7 bases sitting between them. The CDR3 contains 13 residues.

This chain uses TRBV6-2 or TRBV6-3 with TRBJ1-6; TRBD1 agrees at 7 bases. Germline assignment: CDR1 MNHEY and CDR2 SVGEGT. The CDR3 is made up of 17 amino acids. The trim removed 5 bases at V and 6 bases at J, leaving 13 bases unmatched. The CDR3 spells CASSRLTGTAGNSPLHF. The CDR3 DNA is TGTGCCAGCAGTAGATTGACAGGGACCGCCGGTAATTCACCCCTCCACTTT.

The chain joins TRBV6-5 to TRBJ2-3; 11 nucleotides agree with TRBD2. The CDR3 is made up of 16 amino acids. CDR1 is MNHEY, CDR2 SVGAGI, per germline. Losses at the gene ends were 2 bases for V and 5 bases for J; bases not matched to a gene: 6. This chain's CDR3 is CASSYTLAGGQDTQYF. The CDR3 bases are TGTGCCAGCAGTTACACTCTAGCGGGGGGCCAAGATACGCAGTATTTT.

V usage is TRBV4-3 and J usage is TRBJ2-2; 8 positions agree with TRBD2. Germline CDR1 LGHNA, CDR2 YSLEER. V lost 2 bases to trimming and J lost 3 bases; unmatched junction nucleotides: 5. The length of the CDR3 is 16 residues. CDR3 protein: CASSQLSGGYTGELFF. The CDR3 nucleotides are TGCGCCAGCAGCCAACTTTCGGGGGGGTACACCGGGGAGCTGTTTTTT.

The chain carries TRBV28 and TRBJ2-2; TRBD1 is a possible D gene (5 bases). Trimming removed 8 bases at V and 6 bases at J, with 19 bases between. The CDR3 extends over 15 amino acids. From germline, CDR1 is MDHEN and CDR2 SYDVKM. The CDR3 region is CASQVLAGWAGELFF. The CDR3 nucleotides read TGTGCCAGCCAAGTTTTGGCAGGGTGGGCCGGGGAGCTGTTTTTT.

The V call is TRBV2, the J call TRBJ2-3; TRBD2 matches at 9 bases. The CDR3 runs to 13 residues. CDR1 is SNHLY and CDR2 is FYNNEI in the germline V gene. J was trimmed by 3 bases and V by 10 bases; bases with no gene match: 5. CDR3 sequence (DNA): TGTGCCACAAAAAGCGGGGGGACAGATACGCAGTATTTT. It specifies CATKSGGTDTQYF.

This rearrangement joins TRBV14 to TRBJ1-2, with a possible D match to TRBD1 (5 bases). Germline-derived CDR1 and CDR2 are SGHDN and FVKESK. This CDR3 is built from 12 residues. Trimming stripped 5 bases from V and 6 bases from J, with 10 bases between. DNA for the CDR3: TGTGCCAGCAGCTTTTTAGGGGATGGCTACACCTTC. It codes for CASSFLGDGYTF.

The chain links TRBV6-5 to TRBJ1-5; no clear D. Germline CDR1 reads MNHEY; CDR2 reads SVGAGI. This CDR3 comprises 12 residues. Trimming cost V 6 bases and J 4 bases, with 7 bases left between them. In DNA, the CDR3 is TGTGCCAGCAGAAGACAAAATCAGCCCCAGCATTTT. Its translation: CASRRQNQPQHF.

The chain joins TRBV5-6 to TRBJ1-6; a weak D match, TRBD1 (6 bases). The germline V gene encodes CDR1 SGHDT and CDR2 YYEEEE. The V end was cut by 4 bases, the J end by 10 bases, with 18 bases between. CDR3 length: 15 amino acids. In DNA form, the CDR3 reads TGTGCCAGCAGCCCCGCCGGGCAGGGGAGCTCACCCCTCCACTTT. Translation: CASSPAGQGSSPLHF.

The chain carries TRBV10-3 and TRBJ2-7; perhaps TRBD1 as D (5 bases). The germline V gene encodes CDR1 ENHRY and CDR2 SYGVKD. The CDR3 loop spans 12 amino acids. V gave up 4 bases and J gave up 2 bases, with 6 bases separating them. CDR3 DNA: TGTGCCATCAGTGTACAGGCCTACGAGCAGTACTTC. It specifies CAISVQAYEQYF.

The V and J genes are TRBV6-5 and TRBJ1-2; D call uncertain. Germline lookup yields CDR1 MNHEY and CDR2 SVGAGI. V lost 4 bases and J lost 6, with 15 bases in between. The CDR3 totals 14 residues. Here the CDR3 DNA reads TGTGCCAGCAGTTCCACCCCGCAAGAGGATGGCTACACCTTC. This gives the protein CASSSTPQEDGYTF.

This sequence joins TRBV6-2 or TRBV6-3 and TRBJ1-1; D ambiguous. Germline V gives CDR1 MNHEY, CDR2 SVGEGT. The CDR3 is made up of 14 amino acids. V dropped 5 bases and J dropped 5 bases, with 15 bases sitting between them. The CDR3 region has the DNA TGTGCCAGCAGTGTCTGGAGGGAAGGAACTGAAGCTTTCTTT. Protein: CASSVWREGTEAFF.

The V call is TRBV6-6, the J call TRBJ2-7; the D is unclear. CDR1 MNHNY and CDR2 SVGAGI come from the germline V gene (reference sequence). This CDR3 is built from 13 residues. Trimming shortened V by 6 bases and J by 0 bases, and 9 bases separated the two germline ends. The CDR3 loop is CASRHTRSYEQYF. The CDR3 DNA follows: TGTGCCAGCAGACACACCCGCTCCTACGAGCAGTACTTC.

The chain is built from TRBV6-5 and TRBJ2-5, with 7 bases identical to TRBD2. V shed 2 bases, J shed 5 bases, and the junction held 8 bases outside the gene matches. The length of the CDR3 is 15 residues. The germline CDR1 and CDR2 sequences are MNHEY and SVGAGI. The DNA of the CDR3 is TGTGCCAGCAGTTACCTGGGGAGCGGGGAGGAGACCCAGTACTTC. It codes for CASSYLGSGEETQYF.

This chain links TRBV19 with TRBJ1-4; D not certain. Trimming removed 6 bases at V and 4 bases at J, with 15 bases between. The germline CDR1 and CDR2 sequences are LNHDA and SQIVND (reference sequence). CDR3 length equals 15 residues. The CDR3 loop is CASRTSGRVNEKLFF. The CDR3 DNA follows: TGTGCCAGTAGAACCAGCGGACGTGTTAATGAAAAACTGTTTTTT.

The chain combines TRBV10-1 with TRBJ2-3, with 10 bases identical to TRBD1. The CDR3 extends over 17 amino acids. CDR1 is WNHNN and CDR2 is SYGVQD in the germline V gene (reference sequence). Trimming took 0 bases from V and 3 from J; bases not matched to a gene: 6. The CDR3, as DNA: TGCGCCAGCAGTGAGTCAATAGGGACAGGGGTAACAGATACGCAGTATTTT. Its translation: CASSESIGTGVTDTQYF.

The chain combines TRBV4-3 with TRBJ2-3; 8 nucleotides agree with TRBD2. Germline CDR1 LGHNA, CDR2 YSLEER. The CDR3 sequence is 14 residues long. The junction had 4 bases not matched to a gene; V was cut back by 4 bases and J by 4 bases. CDR3 DNA sequence: TGCGCCAGCAGCCTTCGGACTAGCCCAGATACGCAGTATTTT. Its translation: CASSLRTSPDTQYF.

The CDR3 DNA sequence: TGTGCCAGCAGCCCTGAGGTGGGTGGGTATTCACCCCTCCACTTT. Translation gives CASSPEVGGYSPLHF. This chain uses TRBV11-2 with TRBJ1-6; D not certain. Trimming shortened V by 5 bases and J by 8 bases, and 16 bases separated the two germline ends. The CDR3 is made up of 15 amino acids. Germline CDR1 is SGHAT and CDR2 is FQNNGV.

This clone has only one observation. The rearrangement links TRBV6-1 to TRBJ1-2; 8 bases match TRBD1. This CDR3 comprises 13 residues. J was trimmed by 5 bases and V by 7 bases; bases with no gene match: 6. Germline assignment: CDR1 MNHNS and CDR2 SASEGT. DNA for the CDR3: TGTGCCAGCATCCCAGGGGGCGGTTATGGCTACACCTTC. Protein product: CASIPGGGYGYTF.